The rows below give T cell receptor beta chains drawn from one sample of a study of T-cell memory formation after mild COVID-19. Using its own MiXCR run on the 5' RACE reads, TCRdb lists one record per CDR3 protein. Altogether around 320,000 distinct CDR3 sequences are present, roughly 21% being singletons, with the ten largest covering under 25%. The sample taken for sequencing was PBMCs or a T cell subset sorted from them (not recorded which). The origin of the receptors is a young man who had mild COVID-19 (a few samples of this study predate the infection). Cell type and time point are not known. Each CDR3 is given with its conserved first and last residue. D genes are given only for firm matches. Expanded clones are given a class, and other clones once, few, many or no size at all.

>once|TRBJ2-1|TRBV20-1|.
TGCAGTGCTAGAGGTTCTATCCACTCCTACAATGAGCAGTTCTTC
CSARGSIHSYNEQFF
>.|TRBJ1-2|TRBV6-5|.
TGTGCCAGCCGTAAGGGTTATGGCTACACCTTC
CASRKGYGYTF
>many|TRBJ1-1|TRBV5-5|.
TGTGCCAGCAGCTTCCAGGGTGGAACTGAAGCTTTCTTT
CASSFQGGTEAFF
>once|TRBJ2-5|TRBV6-1|.
TGTGCCAGCGGGGGGGGGGCCACCGGCGAGGCCCAGTACTTC
CASGGGATGEAQYF
>few|TRBJ2-3|TRBV5-1|.
TGCGCCAGCATTAGCACGGATACGCAGTATTTT
CASISTDTQYF
>many|TRBJ2-7|TRBV20-1|TRBD1
TGCAGTGCTAGAGTTCGGGACAGGGGTTCCGAGCAGTACTTC
CSARVRDRGSEQYF
>few|TRBJ2-2|TRBV12-3/TRBV12-4|TRBD1
TGTGCCAGCAGGTCCGCCGGGACAGAGAACACCGGGGAGCTGTTTTTT
CASRSAGTENTGELFF
>.|TRBJ2-3|TRBV29-1|TRBD2
TGCAGCGTTGAAGAGGGGGGGTTTGCCACAGATACGCAGTATTTT
CSVEEGGFATDTQYF
>.|TRBJ2-7|TRBV20-1|.
TGCAGTGCTAGGGTCGCGGGATCGTACTACGAGCAGTACTTC
CSARVAGSYYEQYF
>.|TRBJ1-3|TRBV20-1|.
TGCAGTGCTAGAGACCCGACAGAGTTCGGAAACACCATATATTTT
CSARDPTEFGNTIYF
>few|TRBJ2-3|TRBV5-1|TRBD2
TGCGCCAGCAGAGCCGGGACTAGCGGGGTAGCAGATACGCAGTATTTT
CASRAGTSGVADTQYF
>.|TRBJ2-2|TRBV12-3/TRBV12-4|TRBD2
TGTGCCAGCAGCGCCATCCCGACTAGCGGGAACACCGGGGAGCTGTTTTTT
CASSAIPTSGNTGELFF
>.|TRBJ2-5|TRBV7-2|.
TGTGCCAGCAGCCCGCAGGGCGGTGCGACCCAGTACTTC
CASSPQGGATQYF
>many|TRBJ2-1|TRBV7-3|.
TGTGCCAGCAGCTTATATTCCAGGGGAAATGAGCAGTTCTTC
CASSLYSRGNEQFF
>.|TRBJ1-2|TRBV28|TRBD1
TGTGCCAGCAGTCGAGGACAGGCGTCTGGGGGCTACACCTTC
CASSRGQASGGYTF